These 8 T cell receptor beta chains share one sample of origin, sequenced in a study of blood T cell repertoires in COVID-19. Repertoires were generated with immunoSEQ multiplex PCR, while TCRdb's copy carries only in-frame clones and drops some. The sample shows some 30,000 clones, 88% of them seen only once. Sequencing was done on a sample of peripheral blood. The source is a woman in her seventies with active COVID-19.

V gene TRBV5-4 combines with J gene TRBJ1-2; tentative D call: TRBD1 (5 bases). This CDR3 spans 13 amino acids. Trimming took off 5 bases at V and 4 bases at J, with 12 bases between the two ends. CDR1 and CDR2 (germline): SGHNT, YYREEE (reference sequence). The CDR3 is CASRFGTSYGYTF. Here the CDR3 DNA reads TGTGCCAGCAGATTTGGGACTAGCTATGGCTACACCTTC.

The rearrangement joins TRBV24-1 to TRBJ2-3, with 7 bases matching TRBD2. Germline V gene data show CDR1 as KGHDR and CDR2 as SFDVKD. J gave up 4 bases and V 6 bases, and 3 bases lay outside the gene matches. This CDR3 region has 13 residues. The CDR3 DNA reads TGTGCCACCAGTCTTGGGGGGGCAGATACGCAGTATTTT. This gives the protein CATSLGGADTQYF.

The chain joins TRBV29-1 to TRBJ2-3; 8 bases line up with TRBD2. V lost 1 base, J lost 4 bases, and 4 bases stayed unmatched. This CDR3 region has 14 residues. From germline, CDR1 is SQVTM and CDR2 ANQGSEA. The CDR3 nucleotides read TGCAGCGTTGAAGCCGGGGGGGGGTCAGATACGCAGTATTTT. It specifies CSVEAGGGSDTQYF.

This chain uses TRBV5-1 with TRBJ2-1, with 7 bases identical to TRBD2. With V trimmed by 0 bases and J by 2 bases, 8 bases remained unmatched. The CDR3 is made up of 17 amino acids. The germline gives CDR1 SGHRS, CDR2 YFSETQ. CDR3 in amino acids: CASSLARAGMPYNEQFF. The CDR3 DNA reads as TGCGCCAGCAGCTTGGCCCGAGCGGGGATGCCCTACAATGAGCAGTTCTTC.

The genes are TRBV11-3 and TRBJ2-3; TRBD2 aligns across 11 bases. The CDR3 has 15 residues. V gave up 3 bases and J gave up 5 bases; unmatched junction bases: 4. CDR1 and CDR2 (germline): SGHNT, YENEEA. The CDR3 loop reads CASSFSGGAEDTQYF. The DNA of the CDR3 is TGTGCCAGCAGCTTTAGCGGGGGGGCGGAAGATACGCAGTATTTT.

J is TRBJ1-6 and V is TRBV7-8; TRBD1 agrees at 11 bases. The CDR3 runs to 19 residues. CDR1 and CDR2 from the germline V gene are SGHVS and FQNEAQ. Trimming cost V 1 base and J 2 bases; bases outside gene matches: 7. DNA for the CDR3: TGTGCCAGCAGCTTAGAAGGCGGACAGGGGGCCCCCTATAATTCACCCCTCCACTTT. Amino acid sequence: CASSLEGGQGAPYNSPLHF.

The chain has TRBV12-5 and TRBJ2-2; D is possibly TRBD1 (6 bases). The CDR3 spans 12 residues. Germline V gene lookup returns CDR1 LGHNT and CDR2 FRNRAP. Between the trimmed V and J ends, which lost 10 bases and 6 bases, there was a span of 12 bases. CDR3 sequence reads: CATSRGSGELFF. The CDR3 bases are TGTGCTACATCCAGGGGATCCGGGGAGCTGTTTTTT.

The chain has TRBV27 and TRBJ2-1, with 8 bases fitting TRBD2. V was pared by 6 bases and J by 10 bases, with 11 bases of the junction left unmatched. CDR1 is MNHEY and CDR2 is SMNVEV in the germline V gene (reference sequence). The CDR3 sequence is 14 residues long. The CDR3 here is CASRPGLVVDEQFF. As DNA, the CDR3 is TGTGCCAGCAGGCCGGGACTAGTGGTGGACGAGCAGTTCTTC.